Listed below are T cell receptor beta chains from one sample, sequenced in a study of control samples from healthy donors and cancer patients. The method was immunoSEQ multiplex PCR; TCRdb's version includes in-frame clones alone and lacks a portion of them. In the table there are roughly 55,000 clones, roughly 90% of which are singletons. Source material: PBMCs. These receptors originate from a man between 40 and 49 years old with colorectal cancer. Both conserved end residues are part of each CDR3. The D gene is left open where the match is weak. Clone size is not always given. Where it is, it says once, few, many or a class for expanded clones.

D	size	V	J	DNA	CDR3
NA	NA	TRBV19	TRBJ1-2	TGTGCCAGTAGTATTACGGGGTACTATGGCTACACCTTC	CASSITGYYGYTF
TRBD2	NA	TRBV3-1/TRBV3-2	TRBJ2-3	TGTGCCAGCAGCATTAGCGGGGGGGCCAAGACAGATACGCAGTATTTT	CASSISGGAKTDTQYF
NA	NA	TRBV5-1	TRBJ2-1	TGCGCCAGCAGCTTGAAAGGCAGCGGGGAGCAGTTCTTC	CASSLKGSGEQFF
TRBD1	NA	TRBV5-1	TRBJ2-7	TGCGCCAGCAGCTTCGACGGGACAGGGCGTGAGCAGTACTTC	CASSFDGTGREQYF
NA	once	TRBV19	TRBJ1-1	TGTGCCAGTAGTATCCGTTCGGTATGGACCAACACTGAAGCTTTCTTT	CASSIRSVWTNTEAFF
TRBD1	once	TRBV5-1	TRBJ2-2	TGCGCCAGCAGCTTGCAGCCACTGACAGGGGGAACCGGGGAGCTGTTTTTT	CASSLQPLTGGTGELFF
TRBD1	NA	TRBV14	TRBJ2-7	TGTGCCAGCAGAAAGGGACAGGGAATCTCGGGTGAGCAGTACTTC	CASRKGQGISGEQYF
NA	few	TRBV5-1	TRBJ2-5	TGCGCCAGCAGCTTGGCTATCGGGGGCGGCCAAGAGACCCAGTACTTC	CASSLAIGGGQETQYF
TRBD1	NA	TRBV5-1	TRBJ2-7	TGCGCCAGCAGCTGGACAGGGGGCGACCGCTACGAGCAGTACTTC	CASSWTGGDRYEQYF
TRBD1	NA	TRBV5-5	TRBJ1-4	TGTGCCAGCAGCTTGCTTTCGACAGGGAGTTATGAAAAACTGTTTTTT	CASSLLSTGSYEKLFF
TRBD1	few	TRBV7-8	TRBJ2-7	TGTGCCAGCAGCTCCCGAGGACAGGGGTCGTACGAGCAGTACTTC	CASSSRGQGSYEQYF
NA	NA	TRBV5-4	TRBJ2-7	TGTGCCAGCAGCTTCAAGGGCAGGAAGATCGACGAGCAGTACTTC	CASSFKGRKIDEQYF
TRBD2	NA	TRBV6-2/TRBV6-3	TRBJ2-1	TGTGCCAGCAGTTCAGCGGGAGGGAGGTTCTTC	CASSSAGGRFF
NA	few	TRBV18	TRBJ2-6	TGTGCCAGCTCATCTGGGGGCGATGGGGCCAACGTCCTGACTTTC	CASSSGGDGANVLTF
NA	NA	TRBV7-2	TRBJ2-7	TGTGCCAGCAGCTTAGAACTGGGATCCTACGAGCAGTACTTC	CASSLELGSYEQYF
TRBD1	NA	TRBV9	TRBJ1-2	TGTGCCAGCAGCGTTGGGACCCCCGGACAGGCTTGGGGCTACACCTTC	CASSVGTPGQAWGYTF
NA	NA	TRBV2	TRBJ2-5	TGTGCCAGCAGCAAAGGGGGGGTCCGCCAAGAGACCCAGTACTTC	CASSKGGVRQETQYF
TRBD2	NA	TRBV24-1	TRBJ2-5	TGTGCCACCAGTGACCCCGGGGGGGCCGCAGAGACCCAGTACTTC	CATSDPGGAAETQYF
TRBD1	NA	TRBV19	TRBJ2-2	TGTGCCAGTAGCCCGGGACAGTTGAACACCGGGGAGCTGTTTTTT	CASSPGQLNTGELFF
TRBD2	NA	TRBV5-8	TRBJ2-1	TGTGCCAGCAGCTTCGGGGGGGGCCGCGATGAGCAGTTCTTC	CASSFGGGRDEQFF
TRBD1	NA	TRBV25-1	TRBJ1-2	TGTGCCAGCAGTGGGTTGGGGACAGACAACTATGGCTACACCTTC	CASSGLGTDNYGYTF
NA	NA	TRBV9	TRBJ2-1	TGTGCCAGCAGCCTTGGAATGGGTATCAATGAGCAGTTCTTC	CASSLGMGINEQFF
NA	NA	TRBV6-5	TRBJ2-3	TGTGCCACCCAGGGGACCACAGATACGCAGTATTTT	CATQGTTDTQYF
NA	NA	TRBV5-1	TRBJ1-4	TGCGCCAGCAGCTTACAGGGAACGACAGAAAAACTGTTTTTT	CASSLQGTTEKLFF
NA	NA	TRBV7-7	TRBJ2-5	TGTGCCAGCAGCTTAGCGCGCACAGGCCAGACCCAGTACTTC	CASSLARTGQTQYF
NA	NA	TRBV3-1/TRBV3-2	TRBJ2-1	TGTGCCAGCAGCCAAGGGGCCGGGGGAGAGACCTACAATGAGCAGTTCTTC	CASSQGAGGETYNEQFF
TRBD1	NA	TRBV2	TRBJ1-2	TGTGCCAGCAGGTTCGGGGGGGACAGGAACGGCTACACCTTC	CASRFGGDRNGYTF
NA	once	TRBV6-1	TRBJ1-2	TGTGCCAGCAGTGAAAGTTCGGGGTATGGCTACACCTTC	CASSESSGYGYTF
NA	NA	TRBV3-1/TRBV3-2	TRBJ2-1	TGTGCCAGCAGCCAAGAAGGAAGAGATGAGCAGTTCTTC	CASSQEGRDEQFF
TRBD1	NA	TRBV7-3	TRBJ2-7	TGTGCCAGCAGCTTAAGGACGGGGACAGGGAGCTCCTACGAGCAGTACTTC	CASSLRTGTGSSYEQYF
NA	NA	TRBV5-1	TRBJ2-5	TGCGCCAGCAGTCCTGGTACATCAGCCCAGTACTTC	CASSPGTSAQYF
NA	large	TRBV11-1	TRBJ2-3	TGTGCCAGCAGCTTAGCGCGGCGGTCTGGGGTGGGAGATACGCAGTATTTT	CASSLARRSGVGDTQYF
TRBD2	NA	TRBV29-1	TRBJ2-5	TGCAGCGTCCAGCGGGGTCAGGGGACCCAGTACTTC	CSVQRGQGTQYF
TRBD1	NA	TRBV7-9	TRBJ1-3	TGTGCCAGCAGCGGTCGGACTACAGGGGAATGGACTGGAAACACCATATATTTT	CASSGRTTGEWTGNTIYF
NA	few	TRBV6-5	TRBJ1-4	TGTGCCAGCAGTTACGGGGAAGATGAAAAACTGTTTTTT	CASSYGEDEKLFF
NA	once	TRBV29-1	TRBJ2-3	TGCAGCGTTGAAAAGGGTCCAGATACGCAGTATTTT	CSVEKGPDTQYF
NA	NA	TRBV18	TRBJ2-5	TGTGCCAGCTCACCACGTCAGGGAGAGACCCAGTACTTC	CASSPRQGETQYF
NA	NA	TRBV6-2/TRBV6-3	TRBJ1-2	TGTGCCAGCAGTTACTCGCTTACAGGGTACTATGGCTACACCTTC	CASSYSLTGYYGYTF
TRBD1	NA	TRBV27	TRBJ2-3	TGTGCCAGCAGTCCTCCGGACAGGGGAAGGGTTACAGATACGCAGTATTTT	CASSPPDRGRVTDTQYF
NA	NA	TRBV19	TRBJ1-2	TGTGCCAGTAGTACGGGACATGGCTACACCTTC	CASSTGHGYTF
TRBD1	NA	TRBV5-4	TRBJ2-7	TGTGCCAGCAGCTTCGGGACAGCCCTCTACGAGCAGTACTTC	CASSFGTALYEQYF
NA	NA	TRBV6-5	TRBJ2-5	TGTGCCAGCAGCAGGGACGGAAGAACCCAAGAGACCCAGTACTTC	CASSRDGRTQETQYF
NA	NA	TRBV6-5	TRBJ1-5	TGTGCCAGCAGTTACTCGTATAGTCAGCCCCAGCATTTT	CASSYSYSQPQHF
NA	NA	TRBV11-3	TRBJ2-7	TGTGCCAGCAGCTTAGTACAGTACGAGCAGTACTTC	CASSLVQYEQYF
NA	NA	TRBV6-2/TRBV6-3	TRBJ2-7	TGTGCCAGCAGTTACGGCAGGACTACCGCTCTCGGACACGGGCAGTACTTC	CASSYGRTTALGHGQYF
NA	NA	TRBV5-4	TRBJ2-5	TGTGCCAGCAGCTGGGGGGACGTGGATGACCAAGAGACCCAGTACTTC	CASSWGDVDDQETQYF
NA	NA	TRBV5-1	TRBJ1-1	TGCGCCAGCAGCGGGGCAGGGGTAGCTTTCTTT	CASSGAGVAFF
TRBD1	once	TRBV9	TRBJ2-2	TGTGCCAGCGCGACAGGGTCGAACACCGGGGAGCTGTTTTTT	CASATGSNTGELFF
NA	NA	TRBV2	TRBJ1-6	TGTGCCAGCAGTGATACAGGGTCGGGTTCACCCCTCCACTTT	CASSDTGSGSPLHF
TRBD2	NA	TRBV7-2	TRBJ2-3	TGTGCCAGCAGCCAATCCCTCTTAGCGGGGGTGTCTAGCACAGATACGCAGTATTTT	CASSQSLLAGVSSTDTQYF
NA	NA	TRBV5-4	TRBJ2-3	TGTGCCAGCAGCTTGGGTGGTTCGGGGTCCGATACGCAGTATTTT	CASSLGGSGSDTQYF
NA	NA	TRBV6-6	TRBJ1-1	TGTGCCAGCAGTTACTCGAAGGGCACTGAAGCTTTCTTT	CASSYSKGTEAFF
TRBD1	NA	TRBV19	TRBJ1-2	TGTGCCAGTATAGACAGGGATGCCTATGGCTACACCTTC	CASIDRDAYGYTF